This TCR beta chain was recovered during a study of OX40 agonist ivuxolimab in advanced cancers. The wider study: Every 2 weeks, patients got intravenous ivuxolimab at one of six dose levels (0.01-10 mg/kg).

As to this clone: Its antigen is as yet unknown.

The CDR3 has 13 residues. Germline V gives CDR1 GTSNPN, CDR2 SVGIG (reference sequence). Between the trimmed V and J ends, which lost 2 bases and 4 bases, there was a span of 10 bases. Clones were read by immunoSEQ multiplex PCR, and TCRdb kept only the in-frame ones, dropping some. The sample includes some 100,000 clones, 90% seen only once; the top ten take around 0.31%. Broader study findings: At doses 0.1 to 3.0 mg/kg, CD4+ and CD8+ clones expanded.

The source of this sequence is an adult with an advanced solid tumor such as melanoma, head and neck, liver or kidney cancer. V usage is TRBV30 and J usage is TRBJ2-3; D call uncertain. The specimen comprised CD4+ or CD8+ T cells sorted from blood, sampled in a trial of the OX40 agonist ivuxolimab. The CDR3 sequence: CAWSRNRADTQYF. The CDR3 coding sequence is TGTGCCTGGAGTCGAAATCGGGCAGATACGCAGTATTTT. The variable domain in full, with the rest retrieved from reference TRBV30 and TRBJ2-3, is SQTIHQWPATLVQPVGSPLSLECTVEGTSNPNLYWYRQAAGRGLQLLFYSVGIGQISSEVPQNLSASRPQDRQFILSSKKLLLSDSGFYLCAWSRNRADTQYFGPGTRLTVL.